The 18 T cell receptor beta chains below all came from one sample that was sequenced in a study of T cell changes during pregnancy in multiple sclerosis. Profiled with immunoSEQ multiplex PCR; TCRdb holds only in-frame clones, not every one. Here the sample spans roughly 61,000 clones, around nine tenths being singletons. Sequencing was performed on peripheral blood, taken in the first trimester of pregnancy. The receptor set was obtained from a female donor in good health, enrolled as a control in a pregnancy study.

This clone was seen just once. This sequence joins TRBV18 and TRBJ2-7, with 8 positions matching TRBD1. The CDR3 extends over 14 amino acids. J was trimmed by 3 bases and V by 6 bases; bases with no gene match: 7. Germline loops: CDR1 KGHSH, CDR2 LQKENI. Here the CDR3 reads CASSAGQAFYEQYF. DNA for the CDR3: TGTGCCAGCTCGGCGGGACAGGCTTTCTACGAGCAGTACTTC.

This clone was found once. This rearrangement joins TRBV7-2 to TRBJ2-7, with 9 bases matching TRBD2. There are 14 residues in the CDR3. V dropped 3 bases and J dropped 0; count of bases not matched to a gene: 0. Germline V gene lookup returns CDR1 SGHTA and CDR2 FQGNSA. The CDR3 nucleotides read TGTGCCAGCAGCTTTAGCGGGAGCTCCTACGAGCAGTACTTC. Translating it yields CASSFSGSSYEQYF.

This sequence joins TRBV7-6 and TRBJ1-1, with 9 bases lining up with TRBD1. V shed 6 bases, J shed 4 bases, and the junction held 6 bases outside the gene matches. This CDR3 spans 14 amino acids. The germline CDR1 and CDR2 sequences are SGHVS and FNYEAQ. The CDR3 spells CASRPQGAGTEAFF. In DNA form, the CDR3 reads TGTGCCAGCAGACCACAGGGGGCAGGCACTGAAGCTTTCTTT. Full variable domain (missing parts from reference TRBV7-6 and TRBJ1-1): GAGVSQSPRYKVTKRGQDVALRCDPISGHVSLYWYRQALGQGPEFLTYFNYEAQQDKSGLPNDRFSAERPEGSISTLTIQRTEQRDSAMYRCASRPQGAGTEAFFGQGTRLTVV.

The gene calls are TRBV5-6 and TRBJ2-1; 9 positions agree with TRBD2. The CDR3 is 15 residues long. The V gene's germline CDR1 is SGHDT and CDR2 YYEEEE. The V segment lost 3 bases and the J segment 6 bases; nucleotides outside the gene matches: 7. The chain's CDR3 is CASSSPGTSSNEQFF. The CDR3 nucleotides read TGTGCCAGCAGCTCCCCCGGGACTAGCTCCAATGAGCAGTTCTTC.

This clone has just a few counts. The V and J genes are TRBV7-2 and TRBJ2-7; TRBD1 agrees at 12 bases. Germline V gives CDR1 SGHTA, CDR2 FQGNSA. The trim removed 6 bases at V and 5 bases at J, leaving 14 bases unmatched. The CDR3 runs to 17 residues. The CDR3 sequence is CASRPWGGQGADNEQYF. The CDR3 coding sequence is TGTGCCAGCAGGCCCTGGGGGGGACAGGGGGCGGACAACGAGCAGTACTTC.

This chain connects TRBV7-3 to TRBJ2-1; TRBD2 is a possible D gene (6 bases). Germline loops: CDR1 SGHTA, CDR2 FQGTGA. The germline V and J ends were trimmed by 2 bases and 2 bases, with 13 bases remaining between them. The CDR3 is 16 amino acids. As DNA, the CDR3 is TGTGCCAGCAGCTTACGTACGGGGGTCCCCTACAATGAGCAGTTCTTC. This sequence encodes CASSLRTGVPYNEQFF.

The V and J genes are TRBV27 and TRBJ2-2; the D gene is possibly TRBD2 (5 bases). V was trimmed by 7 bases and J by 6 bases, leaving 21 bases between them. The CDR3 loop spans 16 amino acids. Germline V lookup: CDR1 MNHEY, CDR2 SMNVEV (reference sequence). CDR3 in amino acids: CASTARAVEAPGELFF. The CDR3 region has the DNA TGTGCCAGCACCGCGCGGGCAGTGGAAGCCCCCGGGGAGCTGTTTTTT.

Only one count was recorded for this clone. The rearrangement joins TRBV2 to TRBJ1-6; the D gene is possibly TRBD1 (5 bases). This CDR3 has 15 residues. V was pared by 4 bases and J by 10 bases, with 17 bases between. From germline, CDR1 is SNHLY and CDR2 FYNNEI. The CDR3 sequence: CASSGDGGIRSPLHF. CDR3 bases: TGTGCCAGCAGTGGAGACGGGGGAATTAGGTCACCCCTCCACTTT. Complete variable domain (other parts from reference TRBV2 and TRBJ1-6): EPEVTQTPSHQVTQMGQEVILRCVPISNHLYFYWYRQILGQKVEFLVSFYNNEISEKSEIFDDQFSVERPDGSNFTLKIRSTKLEDSAMYFCASSGDGGIRSPLHFGNGTRLTVT.

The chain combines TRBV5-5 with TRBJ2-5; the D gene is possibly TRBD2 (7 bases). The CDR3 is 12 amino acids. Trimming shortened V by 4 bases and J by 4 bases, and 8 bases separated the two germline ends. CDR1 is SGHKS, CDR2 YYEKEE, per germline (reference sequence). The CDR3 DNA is TGTGCCAGCAGCAGGGGGGGAGAGACCCAGTACTTC. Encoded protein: CASSRGGETQYF.

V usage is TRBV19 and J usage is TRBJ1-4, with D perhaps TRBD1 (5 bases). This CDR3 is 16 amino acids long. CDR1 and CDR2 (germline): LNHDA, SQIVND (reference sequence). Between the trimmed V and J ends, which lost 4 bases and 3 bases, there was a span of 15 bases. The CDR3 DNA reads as TGTGCCAGTAGTACTCCTGGGACTTCGGCTAATGAAAAACTGTTTTTT. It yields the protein CASSTPGTSANEKLFF.

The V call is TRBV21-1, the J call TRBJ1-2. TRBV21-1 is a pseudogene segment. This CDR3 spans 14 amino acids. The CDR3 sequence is CASTALPANYGYTF. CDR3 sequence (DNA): TGTGCCAGCACCGCACTACCAGCTAACTATGGCTACACCTTC.

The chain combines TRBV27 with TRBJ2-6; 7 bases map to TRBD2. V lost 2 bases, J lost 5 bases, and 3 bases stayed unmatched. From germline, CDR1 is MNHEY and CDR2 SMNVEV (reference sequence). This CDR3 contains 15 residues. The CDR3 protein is CASSLVGRRANVLTF. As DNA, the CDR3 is TGTGCCAGCAGTTTAGTCGGGAGGAGGGCCAACGTCCTGACTTTC.

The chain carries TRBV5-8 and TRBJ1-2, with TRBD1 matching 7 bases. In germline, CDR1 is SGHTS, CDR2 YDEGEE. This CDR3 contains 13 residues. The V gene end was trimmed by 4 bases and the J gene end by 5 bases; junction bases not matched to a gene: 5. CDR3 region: CASSTSGGYGYTF. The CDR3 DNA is TGTGCCAGCAGCACCTCAGGGGGGTATGGCTACACCTTC.

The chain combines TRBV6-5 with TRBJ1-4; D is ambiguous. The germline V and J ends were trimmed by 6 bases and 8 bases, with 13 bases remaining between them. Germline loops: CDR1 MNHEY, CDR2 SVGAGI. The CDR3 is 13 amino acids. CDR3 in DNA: TGTGCCAGCAGCTGGCGCGGGAGGGAAAAACTGTTTTTT. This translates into CASSWRGREKLFF.

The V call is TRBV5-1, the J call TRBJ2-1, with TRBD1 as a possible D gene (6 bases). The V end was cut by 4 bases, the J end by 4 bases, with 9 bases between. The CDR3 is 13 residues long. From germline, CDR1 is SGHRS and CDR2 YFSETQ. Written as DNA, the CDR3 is TGCGCCAGCAGCGCACAGGGATACAATGAGCAGTTCTTC. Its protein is CASSAQGYNEQFF. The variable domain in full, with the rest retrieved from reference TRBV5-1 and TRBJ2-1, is KAGVTQTPRYLIKTRGQQVTLSCSPISGHRSVSWYQQTPGQGLQFLFEYFSETQRNKGNFPGRFSGRQFSNSRSEMNVSTLELGDSALYLCASSAQGYNEQFFGPGTRLTVL.

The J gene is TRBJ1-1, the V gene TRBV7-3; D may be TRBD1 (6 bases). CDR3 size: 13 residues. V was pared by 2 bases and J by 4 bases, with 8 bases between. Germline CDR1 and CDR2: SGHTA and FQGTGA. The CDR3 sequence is CASSLVQGTEAFF. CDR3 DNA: TGTGCCAGCAGCTTAGTACAGGGCACTGAAGCTTTCTTT. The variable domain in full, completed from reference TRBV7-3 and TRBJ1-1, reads GAGVSQTPSNKVTEKGKYVELRCDPISGHTALYWYRQSLGQGPEFLIYFQGTGAADDSGLPNDRFFAVRPEGSVSTLKIQRTERGDSAVYLCASSLVQGTEAFFGQGTRLTVV.

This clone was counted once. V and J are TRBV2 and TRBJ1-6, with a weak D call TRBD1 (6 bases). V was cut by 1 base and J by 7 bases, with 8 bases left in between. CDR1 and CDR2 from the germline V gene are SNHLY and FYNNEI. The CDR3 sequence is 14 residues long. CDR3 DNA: TGTGCCAGCAGTGAAGGTACAGGGAATTCACCCCTCCACTTT. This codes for CASSEGTGNSPLHF.

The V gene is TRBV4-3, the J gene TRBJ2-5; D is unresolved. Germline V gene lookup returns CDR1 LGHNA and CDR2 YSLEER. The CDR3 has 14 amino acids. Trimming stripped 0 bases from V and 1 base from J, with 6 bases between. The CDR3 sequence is CASSQDRFQETQYF. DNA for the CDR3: TGCGCCAGCAGCCAAGACAGATTCCAAGAGACCCAGTACTTC.